Listed below are T cell receptor beta chains from one sample, sequenced in a study of blood T cell repertoires in COVID-19. TCRdb's copy holds only in-frame clones and misses some; the assay was immunoSEQ multiplex PCR. The sample lists approximately 47,000 clones; roughly 82% were seen once. The sequenced sample was peripheral blood. The receptors derive from an older woman with acute or convalescent COVID-19. The CDR3 runs from the conserved cysteine through the conserved F or W. Each record gives: J gene, clone size, D gene, V gene, CDR3 protein, CDR3 DNA. D genes are given only for firm matches. Expanded clones are given a class, and other clones once, few, many or no size at all.

TRBJ2-3,.,.,TRBV7-3,CASSLMGDTQYF,TGTGCCAGCAGCTTAATGGGCGATACGCAGTATTTT
TRBJ1-2,.,TRBD1,TRBV4-1,CASSQDTGAVTYGYTF,TGCGCCAGCAGCCAAGACACAGGGGCTGTGACCTATGGCTACACCTTC
TRBJ1-1,.,.,TRBV29-1,CSVEGGYRMNTEAFF,TGCAGCGTTGAAGGAGGGTATAGGATGAACACTGAAGCTTTCTTT
TRBJ1-6,once,.,TRBV28,CASRQQNSPLHF,TGTGCCAGCAGGCAACAGAATTCACCCCTCCACTTT
TRBJ2-7,.,.,TRBV29-1,CSVPNPPDEQYF,TGCAGCGTCCCCAACCCCCCGGACGAGCAGTACTTC
TRBJ2-3,.,TRBD2,TRBV5-1,CASTRFAPGLAGPSTDTQYF,TGCGCCAGCACCCGATTCGCACCGGGACTAGCGGGTCCCAGCACAGATACGCAGTATTTT
TRBJ1-1,.,.,TRBV3-1/TRBV3-2,CASSQEFTEAFF,TGTGCCAGCAGCCAGGAGTTTACTGAAGCTTTCTTT
TRBJ1-6,.,.,TRBV5-5,CASSFFGARDDSPLHF,TGTGCCAGCAGCTTCTTTGGAGCCAGGGATGATTCACCCCTCCACTTT
TRBJ2-1,.,TRBD1,TRBV10-3,CAISESTGLTQFF,TGTGCCATCAGTGAGTCGACAGGGTTAACCCAGTTCTTC
TRBJ2-2,.,TRBD2,TRBV2,CASSSGVGGNTGELFF,TGTGCCAGTAGTAGCGGGGTCGGGGGGAACACCGGGGAGCTGTTTTTT
TRBJ2-1,.,TRBD2,TRBV2,CANQRGDYNEQFF,TGTGCCAACCAGCGGGGGGACTACAATGAGCAGTTCTTC
TRBJ2-7,once,.,TRBV6-5,CASSYSVARGVYEQYF,TGTGCCAGCAGTTACTCGGTCGCCAGGGGAGTTTACGAGCAGTACTTC
TRBJ1-6,.,TRBD1,TRBV2,CARAGASGGYNSPLHF,TGTGCCCGAGCGGGGGCCTCAGGGGGTTATAATTCACCCCTCCACTTT
TRBJ1-5,.,.,TRBV12-3/TRBV12-4,CASSPTVNQPQHF,TGTGCCAGCAGCCCGACAGTCAATCAGCCCCAGCATTTT
TRBJ2-5,.,TRBD2,TRBV19,CASSIGLAGVSYEEKTQYF,TGTGCCAGTAGTATCGGACTAGCGGGGGTTTCTTATGAGGAAAAGACCCAGTACTTC
TRBJ1-2,.,.,TRBV28,CAVGANYGYTF,TGTGCCGTGGGGGCAAACTATGGCTACACCTTC
TRBJ1-5,.,.,TRBV21-1,CASSKSVRHSNQPQHF,TGTGCCAGCAGCAAGAGTGTCAGACATAGCAATCAGCCCCAGCATTTT
TRBJ2-7,.,TRBD2,TRBV5-5,CASSLASGNFYEQYF,TGTGCCAGCAGCTTGGCCAGCGGGAACTTCTACGAGCAGTACTTC
TRBJ1-4,once,TRBD1,TRBV5-6,CASSGQGYNEKLFF,TGTGCCAGCAGCGGACAGGGGTATAATGAAAAACTGTTTTTT
TRBJ2-7,.,.,TRBV19,CASAGAPAYEQYF,TGTGCCAGCGCTGGGGCTCCCGCCTACGAGCAGTACTTC
TRBJ2-7,.,TRBD1,TRBV6-6,CASTPDRGPSYEQYF,TGTGCCAGCACTCCCGACAGGGGACCCTCCTACGAGCAGTACTTC
TRBJ2-7,once,.,TRBV28,CATQTAGATYYEQYF,TGTGCCACCCAAACCGCAGGGGCGACGTACTACGAGCAGTACTTC
TRBJ1-4,.,.,TRBV5-1,CASSLGRGFDEKLFF,TGCGCCAGCAGCTTGGGCAGGGGTTTCGATGAAAAACTGTTTTTT
TRBJ1-2,.,.,TRBV3-1/TRBV3-2,CASTAAGAFGYTF,TGTGCCAGCACAGCGGCAGGAGCTTTTGGCTACACCTTC
TRBJ2-3,.,.,TRBV19,CASSIGGLEGDTQYF,TGTGCCAGTAGTATAGGTGGTCTAGAGGGAGATACGCAGTATTTT